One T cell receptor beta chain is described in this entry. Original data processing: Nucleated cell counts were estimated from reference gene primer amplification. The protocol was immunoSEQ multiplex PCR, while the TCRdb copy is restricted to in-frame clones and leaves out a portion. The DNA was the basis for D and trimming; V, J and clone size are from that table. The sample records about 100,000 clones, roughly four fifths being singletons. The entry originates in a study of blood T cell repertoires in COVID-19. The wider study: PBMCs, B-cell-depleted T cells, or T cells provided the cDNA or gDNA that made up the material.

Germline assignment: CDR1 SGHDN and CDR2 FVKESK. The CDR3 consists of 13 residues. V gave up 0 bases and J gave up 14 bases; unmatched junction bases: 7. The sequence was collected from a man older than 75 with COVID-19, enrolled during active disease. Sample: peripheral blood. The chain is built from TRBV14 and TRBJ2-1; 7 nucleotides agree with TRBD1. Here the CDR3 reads CASSQDLGTVEFF. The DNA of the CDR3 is TGTGCCAGCAGCCAAGATCTAGGGACAGTGGAGTTCTTC.